The rows below give T cell receptor beta chains drawn from one sample of a study of blood T cells in healthy people across ages. Each CDR3 protein is one row after TCRdb ran MiXCR on the 5' RACE reads. Of 1.5 million to 2 million distinct CDR3 sequences in the sample, under 30% were seen once. Sequencing input: blood. The source of these receptors is a woman younger than 45 in good health. CDR3s include the opening cysteine and the closing phenylalanine or tryptophan. A D gene is named only where the DNA matches it firmly. Size tells how often a clone was seen (once, few, many) or the class of an expanded clone, and some rows leave it out.

j_gene,d_gene,v_gene,abundance,CDR3nt,CDR3aa
TRBJ2-3,-,TRBV5-1,many,TGTGCCAGCTCACCAGGGGATGCAGATACGCAGTATTTT,CASSPGDADTQYF
TRBJ2-7,-,TRBV27,few,TGTGCCAGCAGTTTAGGGGGGCACCAGCAGTACTTC,CASSLGGHQQYF
TRBJ2-1,-,TRBV6-5,once,TGTGCCAGCAGTTACTCGAGATCCCCGGGGGCTCCCTTCAATGAGCAGTTCTTC,CASSYSRSPGAPFNEQFF
TRBJ2-1,-,TRBV7-2,many,TGTGCCAGCAGCCTATCCCCAGCAGACAATGAGCAGTTCTTC,CASSLSPADNEQFF
TRBJ1-2,-,TRBV20-1,few,TGCAGTGCTTGGGCCAGGGGAATTGATGGCTACACCTTC,CSAWARGIDGYTF
TRBJ1-1,-,TRBV7-6,few,TGTGCCAGCAGCTTAGAGACAAAAAACACTGAAGCTTTCTTT,CASSLETKNTEAFF
TRBJ2-7,TRBD1,TRBV20-1,many,TGCAGTGCTAATGATCCAGACAGGGGAAGCTACGAGCAGTACTTC,CSANDPDRGSYEQYF
TRBJ1-5,-,TRBV12-3/TRBV12-4,many,TGTGCCGTGGGGGAGGATCAGCCCCAGCATTTT,CAVGEDQPQHF
TRBJ2-5,-,TRBV5-1,few,TGCGCCAGCAGCTTGGGGGCCCCGGGAGAGACCCAGTACTTC,CASSLGAPGETQYF
TRBJ1-1,-,TRBV2,-,TGTGCCAGCAAACCGGGGGTTGGCAACCCCGGTGGCACTGAAGCTTTCTTT,CASKPGVGNPGGTEAFF
TRBJ2-1,TRBD2,TRBV20-1,many,TGCGGAGCGAGCGGGAGGTCCTACAATGAGCAGTTCTTC,CGASGRSYNEQFF
TRBJ2-7,-,TRBV12-3/TRBV12-4,many,TGTGCCAGCAGTAAAGTGGCGCCCTACGAGCAGTACTTC,CASSKVAPYEQYF
TRBJ2-7,TRBD1,TRBV11-2,-,TGTGCCAGCAGCCCGCTCACAGGGGCTATGTTGTACGAGCAGTACTTC,CASSPLTGAMLYEQYF
TRBJ2-1,TRBD2,TRBV15,-,TGTGCCACCTCACTAGCGCGGTTCTACAATGAGCAGTTCTTC,CATSLARFYNEQFF
TRBJ2-6,-,TRBV20-1,many,TGCAGTGCTAGCTGGGCCTCTGGGGCCAACGTCCTGACTTTC,CSASWASGANVLTF
TRBJ2-1,-,TRBV20-1,many,TGCAGTCCTCAACCGTCCTACAATGAGCAGTTCTTC,CSPQPSYNEQFF
TRBJ1-3,-,TRBV7-9,few,TGTGCCAGCAGCCTAAGACCGATACGGAGTGGAAACACCATATATTTT,CASSLRPIRSGNTIYF
TRBJ2-1,-,TRBV5-1,few,TGCGCCAGCAGCTTGGCCCGTGGGCAGAAAAACAATGAGCAGTTCTTC,CASSLARGQKNNEQFF
TRBJ2-7,-,TRBV28,-,TGTGCCAGCAGCAAAGTCTTCGCGGGGGCCTTAGAACCCTACGAGCAGTACTTC,CASSKVFAGALEPYEQYF
TRBJ2-1,-,TRBV7-3,few,TGTGCCAGCAGCTTATATGGACAGTCCGGTGAGCAGTTCTTC,CASSLYGQSGEQFF
TRBJ2-7,-,TRBV20-1,-,TGCGGTGCTCTTAAGGGCAGGGTCTACGAGCAGTACTTC,CGALKGRVYEQYF
TRBJ2-7,-,TRBV5-1,many,TGCGCCAGCAGCTTGGCCGGAGGGTTCTACGAGCAGTACTTC,CASSLAGGFYEQYF
TRBJ2-3,TRBD1,TRBV6-1,few,TGTGCCAGCAGTGTCTTACAGGGGGCGGTGACAGATACGCAGTATTTT,CASSVLQGAVTDTQYF
TRBJ2-4,TRBD2,TRBV3-1,-,TGTGCCGGCAGCCAAGATCATAGCGGGAGGAACATTCAGTACTTC,CAGSQDHSGRNIQYF
TRBJ2-3,-,TRBV10-3,-,TGTGCCATCAGTGGGACAGCTAGCACAGGTACGCAGTATTTT,CAISGTASTGTQYF
TRBJ2-5,-,TRBV9,many,TGTGCCAGCAGCGTAGGGCAAGCGAGCTATGAGACCCAGTACTTC,CASSVGQASYETQYF
TRBJ1-2,-,TRBV10-3,many,TGTGCCATCAGAGCGTCGGTGGGAGGCTACACCTTC,CAIRASVGGYTF
TRBJ2-5,-,TRBV11-2,few,TGTGCCAGCAGCTTAGAATCATGGGGGGCTAAAACCCTGGGGGAGACCCAGTACTTC,CASSLESWGAKTLGETQYF
TRBJ2-7,TRBD2,TRBV5-1,many,TGCGCCAGCAGGAATAGCGGGAGCTACGAGCAGTACTTC,CASRNSGSYEQYF
TRBJ2-1,-,TRBV20-1,-,TGCAGTGCTAGAGGCGTAGAGGCCACCGTGACGGTTTACAATGAGCAGTTCTTC,CSARGVEATVTVYNEQFF
TRBJ2-1,TRBD2,TRBV10-3,-,TGTGCCATCAGTGATCACGGTAGCGGGTCCCCCGACGAGCAGTTCTTC,CAISDHGSGSPDEQFF
TRBJ1-4,-,TRBV25-1,many,TGTGCCAGCATTGCAGGGATGAATGAAAAACTGTTTTTT,CASIAGMNEKLFF
TRBJ2-7,-,TRBV7-2,many,TGTGCCAGCAGCCCCATGGGGCAGAACTACGAGCAGTACTTC,CASSPMGQNYEQYF
TRBJ1-5,-,TRBV5-1,few,TGCGCCAGCAGCTTTGAGTCTCTCGGGCCCCAGCATTTT,CASSFESLGPQHF
TRBJ2-5,-,TRBV15,few,TGTGCCACCAGCAGAGATCAGTCGGTGTACCAAGAGACCCAGTACTTC,CATSRDQSVYQETQYF
TRBJ2-7,TRBD1,TRBV7-6,-,TGTGCCAGCAGCAGCAAGACAGGGCTTGTGTACGAGCAGTACTTC,CASSSKTGLVYEQYF
TRBJ2-5,TRBD2,TRBV28,few,TGTGCCTGCAGTTTATTAGGGCTAGCGGGGGTGCAAGAGACCCAGTACTTC,CACSLLGLAGVQETQYF
TRBJ2-7,TRBD2,TRBV5-1,few,TGCGCCAGCAGCACCCCGCGAGCGGGGGGAAGCTACGAGCAGTACTTC,CASSTPRAGGSYEQYF
TRBJ2-3,TRBD2,TRBV20-1,once,TGCAGTGCTCGGCGAGCGGGGGGCCGGGATACGCAGTATTTT,CSARRAGGRDTQYF
TRBJ2-7,TRBD1,TRBV20-1,-,TGCAGTGCGGACAGGGGCTACGAGCAGTACTTC,CSADRGYEQYF
TRBJ2-1,-,TRBV14,-,TGTGCCAGCAGCCAAGAATGGGGGAGGGAGCAGTTCTTC,CASSQEWGREQFF
TRBJ2-6,TRBD2,TRBV28,-,TGTGCCAGCAGACCCGGGTGGCTAGCGGGGGTGGACTCTGAGGCCAACGTCCTGACTTTC,CASRPGWLAGVDSEANVLTF
TRBJ2-5,-,TRBV5-1,few,TGCGCCAGCAGCCGGACGGTAGGAGAGACCCAGTACTTC,CASSRTVGETQYF
TRBJ2-5,-,TRBV7-6,many,TGTGCCAGCAGCGTCCGGGGGGCGTTAGAGACCCAGTACTTC,CASSVRGALETQYF
TRBJ2-7,-,TRBV27,-,TGTGCCAGCAGGTTTTTCGGGACCTACGAGCAGTACTTC,CASRFFGTYEQYF
TRBJ2-7,-,TRBV20-1,few,TGCAGTGCTAGAGTGTCTGAGTGGGGGGGCTTTTTATCATACAATGAGCAGTACTTC,CSARVSEWGGFLSYNEQYF
TRBJ2-7,-,TRBV7-2,-,TGTGCCAGCAGCTTAGGGGGCGGAGTTTGGTCCTACGAGCAGTACTTC,CASSLGGGVWSYEQYF
TRBJ1-2,-,TRBV5-6,-,TGTGCCAGCAGTTTTATAGGAGGGCGCCCTGGCTACACCTTC,CASSFIGGRPGYTF
TRBJ2-7,TRBD2,TRBV7-9,once,TGTGCCAGCAGCCATAGCGGGAGGGACTACGAGCAGTACTTC,CASSHSGRDYEQYF
TRBJ2-1,TRBD2,TRBV29-1,few,TGCAGCGTTGGTAGCGGGAGGAGATACAATGAGCAGTTCTTC,CSVGSGRRYNEQFF
TRBJ2-7,-,TRBV27,-,TGTGCCAGCAGTTTAATTCCTACCTACGAGCAGTACTTC,CASSLIPTYEQYF
TRBJ1-2,-,TRBV29-1,few,TGCAGCGTTGTAAGGGCAGGGGATCAGGATGGCTACACCTTC,CSVVRAGDQDGYTF